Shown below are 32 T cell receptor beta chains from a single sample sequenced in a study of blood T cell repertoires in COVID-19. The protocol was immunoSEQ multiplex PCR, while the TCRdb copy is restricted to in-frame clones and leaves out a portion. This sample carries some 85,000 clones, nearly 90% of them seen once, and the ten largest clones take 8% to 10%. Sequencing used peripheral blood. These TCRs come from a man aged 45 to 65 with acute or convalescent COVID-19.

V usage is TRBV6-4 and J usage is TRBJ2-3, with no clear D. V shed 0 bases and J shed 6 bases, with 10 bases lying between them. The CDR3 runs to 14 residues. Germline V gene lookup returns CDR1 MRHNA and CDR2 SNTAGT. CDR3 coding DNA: TGTGCCAGCAGTGACTCTGCTAGTGTCGATACGCAGTATTTT. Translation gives CASSDSASVDTQYF.

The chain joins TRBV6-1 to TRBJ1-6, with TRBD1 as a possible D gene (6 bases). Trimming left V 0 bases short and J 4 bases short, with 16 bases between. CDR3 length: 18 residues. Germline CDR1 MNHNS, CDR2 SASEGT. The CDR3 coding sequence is TGTGCCAGCAGTGAAGCCGACAGGCCTAGAACTTATAATTCACCCCTCCACTTT. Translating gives CASSEADRPRTYNSPLHF.

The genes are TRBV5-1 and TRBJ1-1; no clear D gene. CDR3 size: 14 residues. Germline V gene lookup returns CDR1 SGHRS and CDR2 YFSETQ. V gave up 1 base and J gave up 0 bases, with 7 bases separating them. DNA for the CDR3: TGCGCCAGCAGCTTGTCGTCTATGAACACTGAAGCTTTCTTT. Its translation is CASSLSSMNTEAFF.

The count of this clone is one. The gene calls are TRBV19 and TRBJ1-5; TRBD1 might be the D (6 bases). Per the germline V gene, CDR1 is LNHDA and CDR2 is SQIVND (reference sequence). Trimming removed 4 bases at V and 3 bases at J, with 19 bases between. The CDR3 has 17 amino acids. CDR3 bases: TGTGCCAGTAGTACCAAGGGGAAGGGGGGGGCCAATCAGCCCCAGCATTTT. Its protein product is CASSTKGKGGANQPQHF.

The CDR3: CASSLILSYGYTF. The CDR3 region has the DNA TGTGCCAGCAGTTTAATTCTGTCCTATGGCTACACCTTC. The rearrangement uses TRBV28 and TRBJ1-2; no reliable D call. Trimming cost V 2 bases and J 4 bases, with 8 bases left between them. This CDR3 spans 13 amino acids. Germline V lookup: CDR1 MDHEN, CDR2 SYDVKM.

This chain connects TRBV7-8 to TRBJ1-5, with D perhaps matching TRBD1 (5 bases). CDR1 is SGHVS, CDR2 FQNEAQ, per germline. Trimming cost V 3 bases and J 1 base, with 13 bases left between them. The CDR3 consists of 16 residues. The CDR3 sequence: CASSLSRTTSNQPQHF. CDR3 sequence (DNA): TGTGCCAGCAGCTTGAGCCGGACAACGAGCAATCAGCCCCAGCATTTT.

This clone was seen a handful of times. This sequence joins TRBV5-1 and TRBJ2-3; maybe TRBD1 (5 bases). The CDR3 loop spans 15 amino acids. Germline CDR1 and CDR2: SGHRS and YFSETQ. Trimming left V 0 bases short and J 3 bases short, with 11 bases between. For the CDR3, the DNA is TGCGCCAGCAGCTTGGGGGCAGGGCGGACAGATACGCAGTATTTT. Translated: CASSLGAGRTDTQYF.

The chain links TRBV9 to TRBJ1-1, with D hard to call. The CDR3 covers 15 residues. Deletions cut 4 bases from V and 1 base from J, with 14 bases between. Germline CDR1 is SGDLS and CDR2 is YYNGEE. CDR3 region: CASSFTPTSNTEAFF. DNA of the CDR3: TGTGCCAGCAGCTTCACCCCCACTTCGAACACTGAAGCTTTCTTT.

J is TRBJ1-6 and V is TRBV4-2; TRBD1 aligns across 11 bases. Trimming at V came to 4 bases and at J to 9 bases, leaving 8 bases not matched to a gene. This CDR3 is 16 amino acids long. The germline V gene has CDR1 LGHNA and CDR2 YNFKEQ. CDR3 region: CASSRGQGALGSPLHF. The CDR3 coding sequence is TGTGCCAGCAGCCGAGGACAGGGGGCATTAGGTTCACCCCTCCACTTT.

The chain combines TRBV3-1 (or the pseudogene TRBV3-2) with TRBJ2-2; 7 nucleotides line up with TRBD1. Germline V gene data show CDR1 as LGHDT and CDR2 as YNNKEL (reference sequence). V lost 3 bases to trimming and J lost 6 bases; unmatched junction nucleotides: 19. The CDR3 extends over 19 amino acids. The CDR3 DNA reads TGTGCCAGCAGCCAGATCGGATACAGGGGCGGAAAACCACCCGGGGAGCTGTTTTTT. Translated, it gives CASSQIGYRGGKPPGELFF.

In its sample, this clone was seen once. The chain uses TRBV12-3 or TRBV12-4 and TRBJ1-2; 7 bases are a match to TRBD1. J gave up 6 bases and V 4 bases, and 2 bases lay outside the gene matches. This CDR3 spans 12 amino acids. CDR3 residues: CASSSTGNGYTF. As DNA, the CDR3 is TGTGCCAGCAGTTCGACAGGGAATGGCTACACCTTC.

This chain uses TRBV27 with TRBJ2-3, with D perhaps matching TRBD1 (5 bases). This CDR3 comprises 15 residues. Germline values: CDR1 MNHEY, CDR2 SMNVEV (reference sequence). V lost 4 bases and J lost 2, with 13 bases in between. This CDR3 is CASSSIRALTDTQYF. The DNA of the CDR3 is TGTGCCAGCAGTTCCATCAGGGCCCTCACAGATACGCAGTATTTT.

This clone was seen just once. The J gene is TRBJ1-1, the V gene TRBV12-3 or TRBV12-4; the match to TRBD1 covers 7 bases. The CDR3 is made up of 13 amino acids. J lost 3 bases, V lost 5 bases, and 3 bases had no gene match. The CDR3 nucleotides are TGTGCCAGCAGTCACGACAGGGACACTGAAGCTTTCTTT. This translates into CASSHDRDTEAFF.

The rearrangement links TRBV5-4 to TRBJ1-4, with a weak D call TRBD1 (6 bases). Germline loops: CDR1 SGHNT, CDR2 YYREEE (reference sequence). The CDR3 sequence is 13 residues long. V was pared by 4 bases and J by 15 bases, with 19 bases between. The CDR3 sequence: CASSPSATGTMFF. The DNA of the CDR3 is TGTGCCAGCAGCCCTTCAGCGACGGGGACAATGTTTTTT.

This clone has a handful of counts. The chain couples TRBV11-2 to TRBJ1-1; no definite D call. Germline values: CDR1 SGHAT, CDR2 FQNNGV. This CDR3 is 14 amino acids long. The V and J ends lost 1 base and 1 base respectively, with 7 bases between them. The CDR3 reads CASSLAQTNTEAFF. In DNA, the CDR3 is TGTGCCAGCAGCTTAGCACAGACGAACACTGAAGCTTTCTTT. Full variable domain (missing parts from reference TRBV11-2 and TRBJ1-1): EAGVAQSPRYKIIEKRQSVAFWCNPISGHATLYWYQQILGQGPKLLIQFQNNGVVDDSQLPKDRFSAERLKGVDSTLKIQPAKLEDSAVYLCASSLAQTNTEAFFGQGTRLTVV.

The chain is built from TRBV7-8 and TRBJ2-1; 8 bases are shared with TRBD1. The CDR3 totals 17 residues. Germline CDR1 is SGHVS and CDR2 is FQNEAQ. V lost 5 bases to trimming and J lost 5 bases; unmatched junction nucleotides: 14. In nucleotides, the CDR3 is TGTGCCAGCAGCCGAACACGCCTCAGGGGGCCTAACAATGAGCAGTTCTTC. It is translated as CASSRTRLRGPNNEQFF.

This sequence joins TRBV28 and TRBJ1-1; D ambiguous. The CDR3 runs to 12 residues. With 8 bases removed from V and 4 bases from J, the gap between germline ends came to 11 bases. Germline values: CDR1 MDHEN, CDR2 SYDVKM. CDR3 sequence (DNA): TGTGCCAGCGTCACCAGTGGCACTGAAGCTTTCTTT. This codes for CASVTSGTEAFF.

The CDR3 DNA reads TGTGCCAGCAGCCCCCCCGGGAGTTCAATTGGCGAGCAGTACTTC. This codes for CASSPPGSSIGEQYF. The V gene is TRBV7-9, the J gene TRBJ2-7; a weak D match, TRBD2 (6 bases). The CDR3 consists of 15 residues. Between the trimmed V and J ends, which lost 5 bases and 6 bases, there was a span of 20 bases. The germline gives CDR1 SEHNR, CDR2 FQNEAQ (reference sequence).

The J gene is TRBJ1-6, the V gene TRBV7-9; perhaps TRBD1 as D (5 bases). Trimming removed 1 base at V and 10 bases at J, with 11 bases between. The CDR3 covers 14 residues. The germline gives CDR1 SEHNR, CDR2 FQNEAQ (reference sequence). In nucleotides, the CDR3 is TGTGCCAGCAGCTTAGACTATGGGGCCTCACCCCTCCACTTT. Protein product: CASSLDYGASPLHF. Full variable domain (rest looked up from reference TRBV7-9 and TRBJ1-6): DTGVSQNPRHKITKRGQNVTFRCDPISEHNRLYWYRQTLGQGPEFLTYFQNEAQLEKSRLLSDRFSAERPKGSFSTLEIQRTEQGDSAMYLCASSLDYGASPLHFGNGTRLTVT.

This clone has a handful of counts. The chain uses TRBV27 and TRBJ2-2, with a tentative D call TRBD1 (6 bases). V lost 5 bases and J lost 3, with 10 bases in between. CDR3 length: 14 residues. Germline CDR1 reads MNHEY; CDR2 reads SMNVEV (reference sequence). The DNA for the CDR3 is TGTGCCAGCAGTGTAGGGGGTGACACCGGGGAGCTGTTTTTT. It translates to CASSVGGDTGELFF.

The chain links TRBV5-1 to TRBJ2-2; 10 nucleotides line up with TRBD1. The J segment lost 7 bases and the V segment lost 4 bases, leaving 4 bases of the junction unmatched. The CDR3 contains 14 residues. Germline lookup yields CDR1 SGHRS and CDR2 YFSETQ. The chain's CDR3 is CASSDRGLDGELFF. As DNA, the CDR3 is TGCGCCAGCAGCGACAGGGGGCTTGACGGGGAGCTGTTTTTT.

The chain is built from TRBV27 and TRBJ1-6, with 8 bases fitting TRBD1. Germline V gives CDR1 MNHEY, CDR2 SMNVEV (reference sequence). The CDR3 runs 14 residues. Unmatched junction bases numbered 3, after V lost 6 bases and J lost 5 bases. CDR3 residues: CASRPQGDNSPLHF. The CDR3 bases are TGTGCCAGCAGGCCACAGGGGGATAATTCACCCCTCCACTTT.

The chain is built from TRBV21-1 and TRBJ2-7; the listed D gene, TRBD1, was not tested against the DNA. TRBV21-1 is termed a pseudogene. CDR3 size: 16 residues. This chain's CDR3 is CASRGTGGRGTSEQYV. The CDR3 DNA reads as TGTGCCAGCAGAGGAACAGGGGGCAGGGGGACTTCCGAGCAGTACGTC.

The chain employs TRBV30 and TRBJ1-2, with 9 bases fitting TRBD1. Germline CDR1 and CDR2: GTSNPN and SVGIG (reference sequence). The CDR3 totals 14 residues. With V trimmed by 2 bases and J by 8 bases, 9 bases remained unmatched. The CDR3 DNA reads TGTGCCTGGAGTCCGGGACAGGGTATTGAGGGCTACACCTTC. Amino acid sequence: CAWSPGQGIEGYTF.

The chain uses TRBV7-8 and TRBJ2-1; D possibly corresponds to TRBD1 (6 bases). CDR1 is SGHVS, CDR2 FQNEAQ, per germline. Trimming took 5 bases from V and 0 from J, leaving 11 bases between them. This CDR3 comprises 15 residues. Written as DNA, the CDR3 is TGTGCCAGCAGCCAAGGGGGTGGCTCCTACAATGAGCAGTTCTTC. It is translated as CASSQGGGSYNEQFF.

CDR3 DNA: TGTGCCAGCAGCCTTACAAGGACTAGCGGGGGGGCAACCGGGGAGCTGTTTTTT. Protein: CASSLTRTSGGATGELFF. The chain employs TRBV7-9 and TRBJ2-2; 15 bases fit TRBD2. CDR3 length: 18 residues. The germline V gene has CDR1 SEHNR and CDR2 FQNEAQ (reference sequence). V lost 5 bases to trimming and J lost 5 bases; unmatched junction nucleotides: 9. Supplemented by reference TRBV7-9 and TRBJ2-2, the full variable domain reads DTGVSQNPRHKITKRGQNVTFRCDPISEHNRLYWYRQTLGQGPEFLTYFQNEAQLEKSRLLSDRFSAERPKGSFSTLEIQRTEQGDSAMYLCASSLTRTSGGATGELFFGEGSRLTVL.

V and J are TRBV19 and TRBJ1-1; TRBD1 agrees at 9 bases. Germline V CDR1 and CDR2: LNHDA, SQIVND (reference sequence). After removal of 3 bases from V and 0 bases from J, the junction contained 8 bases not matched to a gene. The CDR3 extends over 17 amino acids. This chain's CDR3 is CASSIIGQGFMNTEAFF. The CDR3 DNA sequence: TGTGCCAGTAGTATTATAGGACAGGGGTTTATGAACACTGAAGCTTTCTTT.

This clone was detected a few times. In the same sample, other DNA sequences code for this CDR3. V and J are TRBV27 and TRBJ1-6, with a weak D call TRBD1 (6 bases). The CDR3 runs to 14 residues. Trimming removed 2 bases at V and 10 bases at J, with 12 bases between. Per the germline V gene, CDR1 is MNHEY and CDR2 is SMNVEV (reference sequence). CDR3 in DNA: TGTGCCAGCAGTTTAACAGGGCTGGGCTCACCCCTCCACTTT. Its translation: CASSLTGLGSPLHF.

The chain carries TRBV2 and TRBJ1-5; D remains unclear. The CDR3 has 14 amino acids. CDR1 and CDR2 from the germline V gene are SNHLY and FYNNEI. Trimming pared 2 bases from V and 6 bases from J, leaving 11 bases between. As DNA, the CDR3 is TGTGCCAGCAGTGAAATCGGTACGGGTCAGCCCCAGCATTTT. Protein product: CASSEIGTGQPQHF.

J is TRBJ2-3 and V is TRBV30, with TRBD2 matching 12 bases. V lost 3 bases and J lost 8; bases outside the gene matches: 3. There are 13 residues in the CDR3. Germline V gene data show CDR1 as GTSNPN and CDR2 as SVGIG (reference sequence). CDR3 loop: CAWRLAGGLTQYF. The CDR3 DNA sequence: TGTGCCTGGAGACTAGCGGGGGGTCTTACGCAGTATTTT.

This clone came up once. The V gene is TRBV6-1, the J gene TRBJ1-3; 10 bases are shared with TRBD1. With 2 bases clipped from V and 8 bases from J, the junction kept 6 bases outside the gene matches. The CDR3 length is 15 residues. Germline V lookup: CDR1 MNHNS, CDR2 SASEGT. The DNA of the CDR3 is TGTGCCAGCAGTGAACCGGGACAGGGGAGGGACACCATATATTTT. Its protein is CASSEPGQGRDTIYF.

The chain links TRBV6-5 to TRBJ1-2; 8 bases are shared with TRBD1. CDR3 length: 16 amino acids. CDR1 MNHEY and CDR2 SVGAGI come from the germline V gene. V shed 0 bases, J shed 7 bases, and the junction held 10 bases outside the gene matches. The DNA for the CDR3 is TGTGCCAGCAGTTACTCGGGGGGGCAGGGGGCGATTGGCTACACCTTC. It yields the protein CASSYSGGQGAIGYTF.